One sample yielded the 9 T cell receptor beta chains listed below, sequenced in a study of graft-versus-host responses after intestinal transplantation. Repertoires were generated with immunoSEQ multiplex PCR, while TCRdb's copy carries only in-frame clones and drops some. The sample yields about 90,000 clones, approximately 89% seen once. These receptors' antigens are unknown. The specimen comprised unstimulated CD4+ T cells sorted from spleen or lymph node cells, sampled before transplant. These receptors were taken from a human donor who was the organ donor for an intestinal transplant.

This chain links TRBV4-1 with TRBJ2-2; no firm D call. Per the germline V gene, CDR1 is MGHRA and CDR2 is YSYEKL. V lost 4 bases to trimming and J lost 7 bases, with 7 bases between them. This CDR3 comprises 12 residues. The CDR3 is CASSLPGGELFF. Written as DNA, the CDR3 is TGCGCCAGCAGCCTACCCGGCGGGGAGCTGTTTTTT.

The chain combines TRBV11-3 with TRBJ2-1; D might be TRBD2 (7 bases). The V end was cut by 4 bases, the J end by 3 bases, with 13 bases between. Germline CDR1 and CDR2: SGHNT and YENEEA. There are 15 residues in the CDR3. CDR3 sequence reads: CASSSGGPYYNEQFF. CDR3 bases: TGTGCCAGCAGCTCCGGGGGGCCCTACTACAATGAGCAGTTCTTC.

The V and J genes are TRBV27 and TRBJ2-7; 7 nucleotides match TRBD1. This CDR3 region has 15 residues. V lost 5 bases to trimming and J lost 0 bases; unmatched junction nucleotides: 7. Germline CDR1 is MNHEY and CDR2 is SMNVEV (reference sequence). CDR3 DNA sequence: TGTGCCAGCAGTCAACAACAGGGGTTCTCCTACGAGCAGTACTTC. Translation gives CASSQQQGFSYEQYF.

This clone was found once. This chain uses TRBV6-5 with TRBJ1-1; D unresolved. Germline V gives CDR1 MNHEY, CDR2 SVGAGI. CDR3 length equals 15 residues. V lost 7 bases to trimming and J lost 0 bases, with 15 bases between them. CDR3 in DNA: TGTGCCAGCATCCCGGGGTCTACCTTGAACACTGAAGCTTTCTTT. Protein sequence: CASIPGSTLNTEAFF.

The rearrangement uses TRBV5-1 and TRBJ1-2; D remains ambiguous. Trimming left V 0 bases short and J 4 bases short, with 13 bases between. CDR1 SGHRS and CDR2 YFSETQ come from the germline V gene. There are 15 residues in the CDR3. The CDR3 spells CASSLDMTPIYGYTF. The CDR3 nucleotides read TGCGCCAGCAGCTTGGATATGACTCCAATCTATGGCTACACCTTC.

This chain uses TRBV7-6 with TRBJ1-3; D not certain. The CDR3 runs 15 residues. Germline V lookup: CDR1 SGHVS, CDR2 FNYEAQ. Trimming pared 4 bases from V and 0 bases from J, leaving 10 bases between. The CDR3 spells CASSSRPVSGNTIYF. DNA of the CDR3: TGTGCCAGCAGCTCCCGCCCGGTCTCTGGAAACACCATATATTTT.

CDR3 in DNA: TGTGCCAGCAGCCACAGGGTACACAATGAGCAGTTCTTC. Translating it yields CASSHRVHNEQFF. The rearrangement uses TRBV14 and TRBJ2-1; D possibly corresponds to TRBD1 (5 bases). The CDR3 length is 13 residues. Trimming left V 3 bases short and J 5 bases short, with 8 bases between. Germline CDR1 SGHDN, CDR2 FVKESK.

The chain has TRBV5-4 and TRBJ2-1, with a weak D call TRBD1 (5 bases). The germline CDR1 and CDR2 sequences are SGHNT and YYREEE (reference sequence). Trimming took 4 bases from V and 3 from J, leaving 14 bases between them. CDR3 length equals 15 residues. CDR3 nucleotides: TGTGCCAGCAGCCCTGCCCAGGGATTCTACAATGAGCAGTTCTTC. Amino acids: CASSPAQGFYNEQFF.

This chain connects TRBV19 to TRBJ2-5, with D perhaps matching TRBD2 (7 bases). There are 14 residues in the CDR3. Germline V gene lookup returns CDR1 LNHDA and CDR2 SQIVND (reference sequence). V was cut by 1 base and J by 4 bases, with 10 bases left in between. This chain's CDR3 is CASSIAGGRETQYF. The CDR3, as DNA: TGTGCCAGTAGTATAGCGGGGGGCCGAGAGACCCAGTACTTC.